This T cell receptor beta chain was captured in a study of PD-1 blockade in classical Hodgkin lymphoma. Time point indicated: cycle 4 day 1 (C4D1), after 6 weeks of nivolumab. All trial patients relapsed after autologous stem cell transplantation. This clone showed up just once. Libraries were prepared by immunoSEQ multiplex PCR; TCRdb keeps only in-frame clonotypes and omits some of them. In the table there are about 64,000 clones, more than 90% of which are singletons. V was shortened by 1 base and J by 0 bases, with 6 bases between the two germline ends. Per germline, CDR1 SGHTA and CDR2 FQGNSA. CDR3 length: 14 amino acids.

The receptor was isolated from a human donor with classical Hodgkin lymphoma. The sequencing here drew on peripheral blood mononuclear cells (PBMCs), taken before the fourth cycle of nivolumab. The gene calls are TRBV7-2 and TRBJ1-2; D is perhaps TRBD1 (6 bases). CDR3 coding DNA: TGTGCCAGCAGCTTAGGACAGGCTAACTATGGCTACACCTTC. Residues: CASSLGQANYGYTF. The complete variable domain, with remaining parts taken from reference TRBV7-2 and TRBJ1-2, reads GAGVSQSPSNKVTEKGKDVELRCDPISGHTALYWYRQSLGQGLEFLIYFQGNSAPDKSGLPSDRFSAERTGGSVSTLTIQRTQQEDSAVYLCASSLGQANYGYTFGSGTRLTVV.